Described below is a single TCR beta chain sequence and its context. CDR3 length: 14 amino acids. V shed 5 bases and J shed 4 bases, with 14 bases lying between them. Germline CDR1 reads LNHDA; CDR2 reads SQIVND (reference sequence). This entry belongs to a study of blood T cell repertoires in COVID-19. The wider study: Acute and convalescent COVID-19 specimens originated in the United States, Italy and Spain. The analysed material was cDNA or gDNA that came from T cells, B-cell-depleted T cells, or PBMCs.

Libraries were prepared by immunoSEQ multiplex PCR; TCRdb keeps only in-frame clonotypes and omits some of them. The data contain about 250,000 clones, about 86% of them singletons. Sequenced sample: peripheral blood. This clonotype was obtained from a man aged 80 or over with acute or convalescent COVID-19. The V call is TRBV19, the J call TRBJ1-2; D gene ambiguous. Here the CDR3 reads CASSSSTEGYGYTF. CDR3 bases: TGTGCCAGTAGTTCCTCAACAGAGGGCTATGGCTACACCTTC.